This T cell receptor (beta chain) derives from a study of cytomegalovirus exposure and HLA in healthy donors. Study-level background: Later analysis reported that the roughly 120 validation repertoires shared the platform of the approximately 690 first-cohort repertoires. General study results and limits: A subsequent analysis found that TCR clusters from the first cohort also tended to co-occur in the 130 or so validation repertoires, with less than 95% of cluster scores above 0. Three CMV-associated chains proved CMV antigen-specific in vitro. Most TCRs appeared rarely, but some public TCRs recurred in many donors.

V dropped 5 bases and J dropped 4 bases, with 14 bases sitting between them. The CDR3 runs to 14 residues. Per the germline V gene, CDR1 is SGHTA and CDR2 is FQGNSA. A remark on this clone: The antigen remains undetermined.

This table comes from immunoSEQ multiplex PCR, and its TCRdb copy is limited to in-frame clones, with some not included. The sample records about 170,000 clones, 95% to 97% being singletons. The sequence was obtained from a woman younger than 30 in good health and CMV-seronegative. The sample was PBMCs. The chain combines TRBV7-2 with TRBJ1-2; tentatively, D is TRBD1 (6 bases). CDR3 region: CASSLAGGGYGYTF. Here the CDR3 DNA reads TGTGCCAGCAGCCTGGCTGGGGGCGGCTATGGCTACACCTTC.